The 17 T cell receptor beta chains reported below all come from one sample, sequenced in a study of radiation and T cells in renal cell carcinoma. The time point denotes: blood 4 weeks post-SBRT, at nephrectomy. Treatment here: 15 Gy SBRT to primary tumor, nephrectomy 4 weeks later. Measured with immunoSEQ multiplex PCR; TCRdb has only the in-frame clones, and not every one. The table includes more than 120,000 clones, about 86% detected once. The source was blood, collected from a patient whose treatment included radiotherapy and nephrectomy. These receptors were obtained from a woman between 45 and 60 years old with renal cell carcinoma.

The genes are TRBV5-8 and TRBJ2-7; D call uncertain. Per germline, CDR1 SGHTS and CDR2 YDEGEE. The CDR3 consists of 14 residues. Trimming stripped 4 bases from V and 4 bases from J, with 15 bases between. The DNA of the CDR3 is TGTGCCAGCAGCCGCGGACCTCCCAAATACGAGCAGTACTTC. Translation gives CASSRGPPKYEQYF.

The rearrangement joins TRBV5-8 to TRBJ2-2; 7 bases align to TRBD1. The V and J ends lost 2 bases and 3 bases, in that order; junction bases with no gene match: 1. The CDR3 is 14 amino acids. Germline CDR1 reads SGHTS; CDR2 reads YDEGEE. The CDR3 DNA reads as TGTGCCAGCAGCTTCAGGGGGTACACCGGGGAGCTGTTTTTT. Protein sequence: CASSFRGYTGELFF.

This clone came up once. The rearrangement joins TRBV2 to TRBJ2-5, with D possibly called TRBD1 or TRBD2 (5 bases each). The CDR3 runs 13 residues. The germline V gene encodes CDR1 SNHLY and CDR2 FYNNEI. V lost 5 bases and J lost 5, with 12 bases in between. The CDR3 nucleotides read TGTGCCAGCAGTCGAGGGGTTGGCGAGACCCAGTACTTC. It yields the protein CASSRGVGETQYF.

V gene TRBV19 combines with J gene TRBJ2-5; 12 bases line up with TRBD2. Losses at the gene ends were 6 bases for V and 2 bases for J; bases not matched to a gene: 4. The CDR3 is 15 residues long. Germline V gives CDR1 LNHDA, CDR2 SQIVND (reference sequence). Written as DNA, the CDR3 is TGTGCCAGTAGGTTGACTAGCGGGGGACAAGAGACCCAGTACTTC. Amino acid sequence: CASRLTSGGQETQYF.

The V call is TRBV15, the J call TRBJ1-1; D gene uncertain. The CDR3 has 15 amino acids. Germline CDR1 and CDR2: LNHNV and YYDKDF (reference sequence). V was trimmed by 1 base and J by 4 bases, leaving 13 bases between them. Here the CDR3 DNA reads TGTGCCACCAGCAGAGGGGCTTCACTCATCACTGAAGCTTTCTTT. Amino acid sequence: CATSRGASLITEAFF.

CDR3 region: CASRNLVGDYEQYF. CDR3 coding DNA: TGCGCCAGCAGAAACCTAGTCGGAGACTACGAGCAGTACTTC. The genes are TRBV5-1 and TRBJ2-7, with unresolved D. Trimming took 5 bases from V and 3 from J, leaving 15 bases between them. The CDR3 is made up of 14 amino acids. Germline loops: CDR1 SGHRS, CDR2 YFSETQ.

The rearrangement uses TRBV6-5 and TRBJ1-5; the match to TRBD1 covers 9 bases. Unmatched junction bases numbered 9, after V lost 8 bases and J lost 4 bases. CDR1 is MNHEY, CDR2 SVGAGI, per germline. The CDR3 length is 15 residues. The CDR3 coding sequence is TGTGCCAGCCAACGGGACAGGGACTTGAATCAGCCCCAGCATTTT. Translating it yields CASQRDRDLNQPQHF.

V usage is TRBV7-8 and J usage is TRBJ1-5, with D unresolved. Germline CDR1 reads SGHVS; CDR2 reads FQNEAQ. Trimming cost V 8 bases and J 0 bases, with 11 bases left between them. The CDR3 is 14 amino acids. CDR3 residues: CASQETYSNQPQHF. The CDR3 DNA sequence: TGTGCCAGCCAGGAAACTTATAGCAATCAGCCCCAGCATTTT.

The rearrangement links TRBV27 to TRBJ1-4; no definite D call. V was clipped by 8 bases and J by 0 bases, with 7 bases between them. The CDR3 consists of 13 residues. Germline CDR1 and CDR2: MNHEY and SMNVEV (reference sequence). The CDR3 loop reads CASGPTTNEKLFF. The CDR3 coding sequence is TGTGCCAGCGGGCCTACAACTAATGAAAAACTGTTTTTT.

The J gene is TRBJ2-7, the V gene TRBV6-6, with 9 nucleotides matching TRBD1. V trimming: 4 bases; J trimming: 3 bases; junction bases outside the gene matches: 10. Germline V gene lookup returns CDR1 MNHNY and CDR2 SVGAGI (reference sequence). This CDR3 region has 16 residues. The CDR3 here is CASSSLAGTGLYEQYF. For the CDR3, the DNA is TGTGCCAGCAGTTCACTCGCCGGGACAGGGCTCTACGAGCAGTACTTC.

The chain recombines TRBV25-1 with TRBJ1-1; no clear D gene. Trimming removed 1 base from V and 1 base from J, with 7 bases in between. The CDR3 is made up of 14 amino acids. Germline CDR1 is MGHDK and CDR2 is SYGVNS. The CDR3 sequence: CASSELYRNTEAFF. Written as DNA, the CDR3 is TGTGCCAGCAGTGAATTGTACAGGAACACTGAAGCTTTCTTT.

The gene calls are TRBV6-6 and TRBJ1-4, with D unclear. Germline V gives CDR1 MNHNY, CDR2 SVGAGI (reference sequence). The CDR3 has 12 residues. V was clipped by 6 bases and J by 4 bases, with 6 bases between them. The CDR3 region is CASRDFNEKLFF. In DNA, the CDR3 is TGTGCCAGCAGAGATTTTAATGAAAAACTGTTTTTT.

The V call is TRBV4-1, the J call TRBJ2-5, with 11 positions matching TRBD2. The CDR3 contains 15 residues. After removal of 5 bases from V and 2 bases from J, the junction contained 4 bases not matched to a gene. CDR1 is MGHRA, CDR2 YSYEKL, per germline. CDR3 nucleotides: TGCGCCAGCAGCAGACTAGCGGGAACACAAGAGACCCAGTACTTC. Amino acid sequence: CASSRLAGTQETQYF.

V gene TRBV7-2 combines with J gene TRBJ2-7; a possible D gene is TRBD2 (7 bases). CDR1 is SGHTA and CDR2 is FQGNSA in the germline V gene. With 5 bases removed from V and 10 bases from J, the gap between germline ends came to 18 bases. The CDR3 runs to 13 residues. CDR3 sequence (DNA): TGTGCCAGCAGCCCTGGGGGGGCGGAGCCCCAGTACTTC. As protein: CASSPGGAEPQYF.

This chain uses TRBV6-1 with TRBJ1-1; D gene ambiguous. The CDR3 is made up of 13 amino acids. CDR1 is MNHNS, CDR2 SASEGT, per germline. Between the trimmed V and J ends, which lost 1 base and 1 base, there was a span of 4 bases. CDR3 loop: CASSEGRNTEAFF. The CDR3 nucleotides are TGTGCCAGCAGTGAAGGTAGGAACACTGAAGCTTTCTTT.

Only one count was recorded for this clone. The CDR3 sequence is CASRRVTGELFF. The CDR3 region has the DNA TGTGCCAGCAGAAGGGTGACCGGGGAGCTGTTTTTT. The chain links TRBV6-6 to TRBJ2-2; D gene unclear. The CDR3 contains 12 residues. Germline CDR1 MNHNY, CDR2 SVGAGI (reference sequence). Trimming shortened V by 6 bases and J by 5 bases, and 7 bases separated the two germline ends.

The chain recombines TRBV27 with TRBJ1-6; the D gene is possibly TRBD1 (6 bases). CDR3 size: 16 residues. Germline CDR1 reads MNHEY; CDR2 reads SMNVEV (reference sequence). The V and J ends lost 3 bases and 4 bases respectively, with 13 bases between them. CDR3 sequence: CASSFLGQSYNSPLHF. CDR3 DNA sequence: TGTGCCAGCAGTTTTTTGGGACAAAGTTATAATTCACCCCTCCACTTT.